Below, 2 T cell receptor beta chains from the same sample are listed, as sequenced in a study of beta chain features in type 1 diabetes. Every isolated RNA sample was fully reverse transcribed, so sequencing captured expressed TCRB transcripts. The assay was immunoSEQ multiplex PCR, and TCRdb's table has in-frame clones only and misses some. This sample carries around 170,000 clones, 7% to 10% of them seen once, and the ten largest clones take around 2.5%. The sample comprised central memory CD4+ T cells from blood. Source of these receptors: a woman younger than 35 in good health.

The chain is built from TRBV19 and TRBJ2-1; 8 positions agree with TRBD2. Germline loops: CDR1 LNHDA, CDR2 SQIVND (reference sequence). The CDR3 length is 14 residues. Germline trimming cut 5 bases from V and 6 bases from J; bases unmatched to any gene: 6. CDR3 sequence reads: CASSSQAGVNEQFF. CDR3 DNA sequence: TGTGCCAGTAGTTCCCAAGCGGGAGTCAATGAGCAGTTCTTC.

There are a few counts of this clone. This chain joins TRBV7-9 and TRBJ2-4; a possible D gene is TRBD1 (6 bases). Trimming cost V 1 base and J 7 bases, with 17 bases left between them. This CDR3 has 16 residues. Germline V gene data show CDR1 as SEHNR and CDR2 as FQNEAQ (reference sequence). The CDR3 here is CASSLGALGAVNIQYF. DNA for the CDR3: TGTGCCAGCAGCTTAGGTGCGTTGGGGGCGGTGAACATTCAGTACTTC.